This T cell receptor (beta chain) is drawn from a study of blood T cell repertoires in COVID-19. Profiling relied on immunoSEQ multiplex PCR, and the TCRdb table lists in-frame clones only, not all of them. The sample includes some 120,000 clones, about 85% seen only once; the top ten take 3% to 5%. The junction had 8 bases not matched to a gene; V was cut back by 3 bases and J by 7 bases. The CDR3 sequence is 16 residues long. Germline values: CDR1 MDHEN, CDR2 SYDVKM. This TCR was sampled from a man in his 60s with acute or convalescent COVID-19. The chain recombines TRBV28 with TRBJ2-7; TRBD2 aligns across 14 bases. Sequencing used peripheral blood. The CDR3 nucleotides are TGTGCCAGCAGTTTTCCGGGACTAGCGGGAGACTGGGAGCAGTACTTC. This encodes CASSFPGLAGDWEQYF.